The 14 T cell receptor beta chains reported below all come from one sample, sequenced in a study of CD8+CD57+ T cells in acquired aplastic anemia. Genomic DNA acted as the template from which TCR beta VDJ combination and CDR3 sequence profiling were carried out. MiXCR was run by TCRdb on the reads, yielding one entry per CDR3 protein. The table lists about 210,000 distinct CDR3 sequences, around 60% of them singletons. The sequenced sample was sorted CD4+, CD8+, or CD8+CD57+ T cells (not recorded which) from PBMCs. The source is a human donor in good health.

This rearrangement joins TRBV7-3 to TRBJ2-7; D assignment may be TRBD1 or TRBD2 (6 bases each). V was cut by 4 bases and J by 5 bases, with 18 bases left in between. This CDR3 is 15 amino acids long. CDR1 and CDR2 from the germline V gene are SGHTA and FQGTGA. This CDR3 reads CASSSSQDGGNEQYF. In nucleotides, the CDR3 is TGTGCCAGCAGCTCAAGTCAGGACGGGGGCAACGAGCAGTACTTC.

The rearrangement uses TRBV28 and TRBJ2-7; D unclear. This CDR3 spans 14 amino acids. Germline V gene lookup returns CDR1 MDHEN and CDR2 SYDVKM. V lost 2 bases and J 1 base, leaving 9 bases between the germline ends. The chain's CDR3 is CASSLSTLSYEQYF. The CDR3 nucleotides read TGTGCCAGCAGTTTAAGTACGTTATCCTACGAGCAGTACTTC.

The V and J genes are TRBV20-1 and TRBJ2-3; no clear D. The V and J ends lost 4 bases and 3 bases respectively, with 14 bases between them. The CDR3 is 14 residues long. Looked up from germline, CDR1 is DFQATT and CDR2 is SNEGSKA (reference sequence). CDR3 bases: TGCAGTGCTAAGGACGGATTGGAAACAGATACGCAGTATTTT. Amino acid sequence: CSAKDGLETDTQYF.

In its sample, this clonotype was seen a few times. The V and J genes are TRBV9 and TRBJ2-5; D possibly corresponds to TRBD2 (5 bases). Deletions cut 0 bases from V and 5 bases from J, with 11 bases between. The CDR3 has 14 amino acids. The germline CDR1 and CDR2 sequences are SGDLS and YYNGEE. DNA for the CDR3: TGTGCCAGCAGCGTAGTCGAGGGATCCGAGACCCAGTACTTC. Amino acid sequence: CASSVVEGSETQYF.

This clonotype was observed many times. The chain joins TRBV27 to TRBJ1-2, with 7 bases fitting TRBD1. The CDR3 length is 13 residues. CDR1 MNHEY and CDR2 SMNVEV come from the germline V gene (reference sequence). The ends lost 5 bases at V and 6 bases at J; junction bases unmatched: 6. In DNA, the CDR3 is TGTGCCAGCAGTCCAGGGACAGCTAATGGCTACACCTTC. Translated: CASSPGTANGYTF.

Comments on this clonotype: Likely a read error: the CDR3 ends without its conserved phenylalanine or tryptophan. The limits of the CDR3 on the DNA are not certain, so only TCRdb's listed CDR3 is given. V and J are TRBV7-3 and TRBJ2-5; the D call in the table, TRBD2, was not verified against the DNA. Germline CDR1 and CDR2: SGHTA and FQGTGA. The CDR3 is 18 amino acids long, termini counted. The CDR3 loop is CASSLMPRSLAETKRPST.

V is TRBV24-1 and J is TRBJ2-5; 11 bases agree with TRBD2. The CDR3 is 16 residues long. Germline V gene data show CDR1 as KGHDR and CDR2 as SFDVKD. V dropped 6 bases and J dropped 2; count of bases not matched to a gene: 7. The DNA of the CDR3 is TGTGCCACCAGTACCGGGACTAGCGGTAGTCAAGAGACCCAGTACTTC. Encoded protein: CATSTGTSGSQETQYF.

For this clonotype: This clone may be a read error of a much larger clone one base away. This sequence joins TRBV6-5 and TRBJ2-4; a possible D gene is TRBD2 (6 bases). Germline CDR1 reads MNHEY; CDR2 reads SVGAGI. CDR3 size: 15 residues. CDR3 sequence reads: CASREGTTAENIQYF. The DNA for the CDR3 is TGTGCCAGCAGGGAGGGGACGACAGCCGAAAACATTCAGTACTTC.

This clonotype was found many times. CDR3 DNA: TGTGCCAGCAGCCGGCGACAGGGTTCCTACGAGCAGTACTTC. As protein: CASSRRQGSYEQYF. The genes are TRBV5-8 and TRBJ2-7; 7 nucleotides agree with TRBD1. The CDR3 length is 14 residues. Looked up from germline, CDR1 is SGHTS and CDR2 is YDEGEE. V was clipped by 4 bases and J by 1 base; unmatched bases: 5.

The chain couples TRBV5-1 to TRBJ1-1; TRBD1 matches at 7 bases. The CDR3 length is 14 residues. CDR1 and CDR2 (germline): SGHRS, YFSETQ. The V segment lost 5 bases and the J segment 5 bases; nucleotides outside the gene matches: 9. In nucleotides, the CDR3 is TGCGCCAGCAGTTTAACAGGGGTCGGGACTGAAGCTTTCTTT. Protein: CASSLTGVGTEAFF.

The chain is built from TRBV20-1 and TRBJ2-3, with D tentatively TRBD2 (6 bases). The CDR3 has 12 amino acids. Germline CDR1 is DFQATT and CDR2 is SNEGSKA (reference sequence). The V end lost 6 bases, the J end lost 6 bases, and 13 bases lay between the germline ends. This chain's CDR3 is CSASRGRDTQYF. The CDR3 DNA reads TGCAGTGCATCGCGGGGTCGTGATACGCAGTATTTT.

The CDR3 DNA follows: TGTGCCACCAGCAGAGGGGGACAGGATAAAAACATTCAGTACTTC. It is translated as CATSRGGQDKNIQYF. This rearrangement joins TRBV15 to TRBJ2-4; 8 bases agree with TRBD1. The ends lost 1 base at V and 4 bases at J; junction bases unmatched: 3. The CDR3 has 15 amino acids. CDR1 is LNHNV, CDR2 YYDKDF, per germline (reference sequence).

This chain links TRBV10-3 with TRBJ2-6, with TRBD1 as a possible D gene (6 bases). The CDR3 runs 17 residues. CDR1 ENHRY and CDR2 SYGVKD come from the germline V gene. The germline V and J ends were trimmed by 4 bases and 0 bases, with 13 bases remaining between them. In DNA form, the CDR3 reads TGTGCCATCAGTGCCAGGACAGAGAGCTCTGGGGCCAACGTCCTGACTTTC. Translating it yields CAISARTESSGANVLTF.

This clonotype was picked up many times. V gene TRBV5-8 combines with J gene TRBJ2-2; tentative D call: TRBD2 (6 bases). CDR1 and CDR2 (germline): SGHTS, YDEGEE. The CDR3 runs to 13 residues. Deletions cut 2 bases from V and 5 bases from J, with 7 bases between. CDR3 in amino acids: CASSFGGTGELFF. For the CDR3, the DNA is TGTGCCAGCAGCTTCGGGGGTACCGGGGAGCTGTTTTTT.